Sequencing of this TCR beta chain was carried out in a study of shared clonotypes between healthy human individuals. Sequenced by immunoSEQ multiplex PCR; TCRdb stores in-frame clones only, minus some. The table lists about 710,000 clones, roughly two thirds of them singletons, with over 1.5% in the top ten. Germline loops: CDR1 SGHAT, CDR2 FQNNGV. V shed 5 bases, J shed 1 base, and the junction held 11 bases outside the gene matches. This CDR3 comprises 17 residues. This receptor was obtained from a woman aged 25-40 years in good health. Sequenced input: memory CD4+ T cells sorted from blood. This sample's subset: CD45RA-negative fraction. This chain joins TRBV11-2 and TRBJ1-5; 7 positions agree with TRBD1. The chain's CDR3 is CASSIPQSGGSNQPQHF. The CDR3, as DNA: TGTGCCAGCAGCATACCCCAATCAGGGGGGAGCAATCAGCCCCAGCATTTT.